These T cell receptor beta chains were read from a single sample in a study of shared clonotypes between healthy human individuals. Measured with immunoSEQ multiplex PCR; TCRdb has only the in-frame clones, and not every one. The sample records millions of clones, 85% to 95% being singletons. The specimen sequenced was naive CD4+ T cells sorted from blood. The receptor set was obtained from a man younger than 35 in good health. The CDR3 runs from the conserved cysteine through the conserved F or W. A D gene is named only where the DNA matches it firmly. Clone size appears in some rows only: once, few, many, or a class for an expanded clone.

clone_size: .; d_call: .; j_call: TRBJ1-6; v_call: TRBV7-2; cdr3_aa: CASSLVSIGSSPLHF; cdr3_nt: TGTGCCAGCAGCTTAGTATCCATAGGGAGCTCACCCCTCCACTTT
clone_size: .; d_call: .; j_call: TRBJ2-2; v_call: TRBV30; cdr3_aa: CAWSVSGFGELFF; cdr3_nt: TGTGCCTGGAGTGTTTCCGGATTCGGGGAGCTGTTTTTT
clone_size: .; d_call: TRBD1; j_call: TRBJ2-7; v_call: TRBV27; cdr3_aa: CASSFDRDTSYEQYF; cdr3_nt: TGTGCCAGCAGTTTCGACAGGGATACTTCCTACGAGCAGTACTTC
clone_size: once; d_call: TRBD2; j_call: TRBJ2-5; v_call: TRBV5-1; cdr3_aa: CASSLGGLAGQETQYF; cdr3_nt: TGCGCCAGCAGCTTGGGGGGACTAGCGGGACAAGAGACCCAGTACTTC
clone_size: .; d_call: .; j_call: TRBJ2-2; v_call: TRBV6-5; cdr3_aa: CASSPPGTGELFF; cdr3_nt: TGTGCCAGCAGCCCGCCCGGCACCGGGGAGCTGTTTTTT
clone_size: .; d_call: .; j_call: TRBJ1-2; v_call: TRBV7-9; cdr3_aa: CASSLSENYGYTF; cdr3_nt: TGTGCCAGCAGCTTATCTGAAAACTATGGCTACACCTTC
clone_size: .; d_call: .; j_call: TRBJ1-5; v_call: TRBV11-2; cdr3_aa: CASSLDSGRGSNQPQHF; cdr3_nt: TGTGCCAGCAGCTTAGATTCCGGCAGGGGTAGCAATCAGCCCCAGCATTTT
clone_size: .; d_call: .; j_call: TRBJ1-6; v_call: TRBV7-2; cdr3_aa: CASSLARTLTSPLHF; cdr3_nt: TGTGCCAGCAGCTTAGCTAGGACTCTAACATCACCCCTCCACTTT
clone_size: .; d_call: TRBD1; j_call: TRBJ1-1; v_call: TRBV10-1; cdr3_aa: CASSDTGQGVSEAFF; cdr3_nt: TGCGCCAGCAGTGACACGGGACAGGGGGTGAGTGAAGCTTTCTTT
clone_size: .; d_call: .; j_call: TRBJ2-2; v_call: TRBV7-2; cdr3_aa: CASSLISNTGELFF; cdr3_nt: TGTGCCAGCAGCTTAATTTCGAACACCGGGGAGCTGTTTTTT
clone_size: .; d_call: .; j_call: TRBJ1-3; v_call: TRBV5-6; cdr3_aa: CASSLVGRGNGNTIYF; cdr3_nt: TGTGCCAGCAGCTTGGTGGGCAGGGGAAACGGAAACACCATATATTTT
clone_size: .; d_call: .; j_call: TRBJ1-1; v_call: TRBV7-2; cdr3_aa: CASSHGGNTEAFF; cdr3_nt: TGTGCCAGCAGCCACGGGGGGAACACTGAAGCTTTCTTT
clone_size: .; d_call: TRBD1; j_call: TRBJ1-6; v_call: TRBV9; cdr3_aa: CASSVEGTGGSPLHF; cdr3_nt: TGTGCCAGCAGCGTAGAGGGGACAGGGGGTTCACCCCTCCACTTT
clone_size: .; d_call: TRBD2; j_call: TRBJ2-7; v_call: TRBV11-2; cdr3_aa: CASSQGASGAYEQYF; cdr3_nt: TGTGCCAGCAGCCAAGGGGCCAGCGGGGCCTACGAGCAGTACTTC
clone_size: .; d_call: TRBD2; j_call: TRBJ2-1; v_call: TRBV11-2; cdr3_aa: CASSFFAGGYNEQFF; cdr3_nt: TGTGCCAGCAGCTTTTTTGCGGGGGGCTACAATGAGCAGTTCTTC
clone_size: .; d_call: .; j_call: TRBJ1-2; v_call: TRBV30; cdr3_aa: CAWSVGVNYGYTF; cdr3_nt: TGTGCCTGGAGTGTAGGGGTTAACTATGGCTACACCTTC
clone_size: .; d_call: .; j_call: TRBJ1-1; v_call: TRBV29-1; cdr3_aa: CSAGAGYQTEAFF; cdr3_nt: TGCAGCGCCGGGGCAGGGTATCAAACTGAAGCTTTCTTT
clone_size: once; d_call: .; j_call: TRBJ2-2; v_call: TRBV10-3; cdr3_aa: CAISESGRGRAGELFF; cdr3_nt: TGTGCCATCAGTGAGTCAGGCAGGGGTAGAGCCGGGGAGTTGTTTTTT
clone_size: .; d_call: .; j_call: TRBJ2-7; v_call: TRBV29-1; cdr3_aa: CSVEEGNPPYEQYF; cdr3_nt: TGCAGCGTTGAAGAGGGTAACCCCCCCTACGAGCAGTACTTC
clone_size: .; d_call: TRBD2; j_call: TRBJ2-2; v_call: TRBV4-2; cdr3_aa: CASSQESSGASNTGELFF; cdr3_nt: TGTGCCAGCAGCCAAGAATCTAGCGGGGCTTCGAACACCGGGGAGCTGTTTTTT